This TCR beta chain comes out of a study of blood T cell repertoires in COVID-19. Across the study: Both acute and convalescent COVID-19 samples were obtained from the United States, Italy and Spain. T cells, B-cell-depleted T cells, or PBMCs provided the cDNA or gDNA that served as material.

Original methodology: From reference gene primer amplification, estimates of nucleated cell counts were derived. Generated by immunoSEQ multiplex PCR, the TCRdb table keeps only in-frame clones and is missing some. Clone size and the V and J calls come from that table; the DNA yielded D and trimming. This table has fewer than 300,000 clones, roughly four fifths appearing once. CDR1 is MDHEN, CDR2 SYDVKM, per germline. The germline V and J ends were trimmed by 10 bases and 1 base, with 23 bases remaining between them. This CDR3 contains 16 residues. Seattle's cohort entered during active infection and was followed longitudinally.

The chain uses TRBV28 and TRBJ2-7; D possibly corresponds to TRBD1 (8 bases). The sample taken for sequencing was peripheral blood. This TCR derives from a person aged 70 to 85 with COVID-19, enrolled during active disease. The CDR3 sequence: CATQGRGQAGSYEQYF. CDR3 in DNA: TGTGCCACTCAGGGGAGGGGACAGGCAGGATCCTACGAGCAGTACTTC.